The source of this TCR beta chain is a study of cytomegalovirus exposure and HLA in healthy donors. Study-wide points: The authors reported that TCR beta sequences could predict HLA-A and HLA-B alleles. These predictions were accurate for most subjects in the first cohort. Further analysis was carried out later, and it showed several of the most significant clusters appearing linked to common viral pathogens. TCR beta V- and J-gene trimming was later associated with a missense DCLRE1C variant.

This clone was found a few times. The antigen remains unidentified. Both 60 Vbeta primers and 13 Jbeta primers went into the PCR. Original analysis: Some 10 million shared chains were among the approximately 76 million unique TCR beta chains that a later analysis counted. The method was immunoSEQ multiplex PCR; TCRdb's version includes in-frame clones alone and lacks a portion of them. V, J and clone size are those of that table, while D and trimming were read from the DNA. The sample contains 60,000 or so clones, approximately 80% of which appear only once. The CDR3 contains 11 residues. V lost 7 bases and J lost 5, with 6 bases in between. Germline lookup yields CDR1 LNHDA and CDR2 SQIVND (reference sequence).

This TCR derives from a female donor in good health and CMV-seronegative. The rearrangement joins TRBV19 to TRBJ1-5; D possibly corresponds to TRBD1 (5 bases). The sample consisted of PBMCs. CDR3 bases: TGTGCCAGTAAAGGGGATCAGCCCCAGCATTTT. It specifies CASKGDQPQHF.